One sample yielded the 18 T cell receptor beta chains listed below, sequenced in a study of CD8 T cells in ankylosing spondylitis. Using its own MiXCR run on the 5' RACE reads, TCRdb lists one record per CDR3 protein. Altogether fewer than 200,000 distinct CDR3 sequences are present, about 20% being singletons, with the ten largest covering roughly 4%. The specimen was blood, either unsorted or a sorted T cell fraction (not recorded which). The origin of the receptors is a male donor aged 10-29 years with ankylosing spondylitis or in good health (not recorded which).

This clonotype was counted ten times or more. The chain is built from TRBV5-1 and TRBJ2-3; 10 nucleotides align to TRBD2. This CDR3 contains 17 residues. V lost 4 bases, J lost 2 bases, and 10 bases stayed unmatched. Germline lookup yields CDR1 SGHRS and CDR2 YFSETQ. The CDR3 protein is CASSPGLLAGTTDTQYF. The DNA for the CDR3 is TGCGCCAGCAGCCCGGGGTTACTAGCGGGGACCACAGATACGCAGTATTTT.

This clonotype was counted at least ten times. DNA for the CDR3: TGTGCCAGCAGTGATACTACTAGCGGGAGACGATACGAGCAGTACTTC. This translates into CASSDTTSGRRYEQYF. The rearrangement links TRBV25-1 to TRBJ2-7; 11 bases line up with TRBD2. Trimming took 3 bases from V and 4 from J; bases not matched to a gene: 8. The CDR3 covers 16 residues. Germline V gene data show CDR1 as MGHDK and CDR2 as SYGVNS.

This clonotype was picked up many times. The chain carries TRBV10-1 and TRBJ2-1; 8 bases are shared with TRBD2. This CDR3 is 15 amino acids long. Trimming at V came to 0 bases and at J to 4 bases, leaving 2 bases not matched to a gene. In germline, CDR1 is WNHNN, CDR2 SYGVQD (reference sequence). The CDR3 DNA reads TGCGCCAGCAGTGAGTCCCAGCGGGAGTACAATGAGCAGTTCTTC. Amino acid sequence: CASSESQREYNEQFF.

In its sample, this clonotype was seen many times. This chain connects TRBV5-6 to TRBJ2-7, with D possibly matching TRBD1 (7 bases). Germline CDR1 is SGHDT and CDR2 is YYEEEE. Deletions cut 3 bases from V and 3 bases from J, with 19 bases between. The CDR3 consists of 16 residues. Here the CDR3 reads CASSYTRQGGLYEQYF. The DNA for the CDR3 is TGTGCCAGCAGCTATACCCGACAGGGAGGACTCTACGAGCAGTACTTC.

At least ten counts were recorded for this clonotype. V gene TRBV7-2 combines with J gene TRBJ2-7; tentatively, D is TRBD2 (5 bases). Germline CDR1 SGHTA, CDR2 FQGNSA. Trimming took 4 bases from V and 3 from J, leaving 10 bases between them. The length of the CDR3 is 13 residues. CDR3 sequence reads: CASSSTRDYEQYF. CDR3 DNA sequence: TGTGCCAGCAGCTCCACCCGGGACTACGAGCAGTACTTC.

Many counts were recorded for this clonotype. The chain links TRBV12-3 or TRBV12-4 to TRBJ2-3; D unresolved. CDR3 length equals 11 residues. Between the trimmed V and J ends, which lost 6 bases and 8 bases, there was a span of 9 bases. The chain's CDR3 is CASRDASTQYF. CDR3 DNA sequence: TGTGCCAGCAGAGATGCAAGTACGCAGTATTTT.

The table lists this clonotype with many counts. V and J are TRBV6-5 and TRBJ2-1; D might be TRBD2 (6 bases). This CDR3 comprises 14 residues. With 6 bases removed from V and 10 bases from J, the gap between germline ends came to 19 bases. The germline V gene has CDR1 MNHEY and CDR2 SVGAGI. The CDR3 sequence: CASSSTGTPQEQFF. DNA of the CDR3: TGTGCCAGCAGCTCCACCGGGACTCCTCAGGAGCAGTTCTTC.

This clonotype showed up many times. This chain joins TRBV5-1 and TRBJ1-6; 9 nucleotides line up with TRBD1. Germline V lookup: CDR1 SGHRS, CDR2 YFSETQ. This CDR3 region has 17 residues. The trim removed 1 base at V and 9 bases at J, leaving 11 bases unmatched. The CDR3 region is CASSLKSQGAEGSPLHF. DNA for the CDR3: TGCGCCAGCAGCTTGAAATCACAGGGGGCTGAAGGTTCACCCCTCCACTTT.

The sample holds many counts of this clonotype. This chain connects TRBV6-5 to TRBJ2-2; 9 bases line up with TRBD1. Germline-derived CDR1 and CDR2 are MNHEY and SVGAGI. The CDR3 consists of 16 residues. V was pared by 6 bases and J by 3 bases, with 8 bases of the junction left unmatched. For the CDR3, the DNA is TGTGCCAGCAGCCTGGGCGGGACAGGGCACACCGGGGAGCTGTTTTTT. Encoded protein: CASSLGGTGHTGELFF.

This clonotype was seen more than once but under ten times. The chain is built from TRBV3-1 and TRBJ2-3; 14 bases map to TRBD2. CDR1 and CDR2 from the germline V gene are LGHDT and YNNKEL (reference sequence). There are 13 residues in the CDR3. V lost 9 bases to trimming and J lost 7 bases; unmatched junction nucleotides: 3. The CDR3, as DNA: TGTGCCAGTGGACTAGCGGGAGGTTATACGCAGTATTTT. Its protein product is CASGLAGGYTQYF.

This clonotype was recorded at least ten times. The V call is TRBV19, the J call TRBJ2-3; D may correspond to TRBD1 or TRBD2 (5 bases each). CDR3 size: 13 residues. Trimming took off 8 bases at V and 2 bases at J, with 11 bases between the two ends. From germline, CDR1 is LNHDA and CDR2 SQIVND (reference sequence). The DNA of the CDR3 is TGTGCCAGTGGGACCCTTATCACAGATACGCAGTATTTT. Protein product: CASGTLITDTQYF.

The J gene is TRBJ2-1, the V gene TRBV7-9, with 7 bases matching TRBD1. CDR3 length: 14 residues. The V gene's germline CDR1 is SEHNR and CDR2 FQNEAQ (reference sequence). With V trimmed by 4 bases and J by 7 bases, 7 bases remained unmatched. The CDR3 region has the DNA TGTGCCAGCAGCTCCCGACAGGGCTGGAATGAGCAGTTCTTC. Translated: CASSSRQGWNEQFF.

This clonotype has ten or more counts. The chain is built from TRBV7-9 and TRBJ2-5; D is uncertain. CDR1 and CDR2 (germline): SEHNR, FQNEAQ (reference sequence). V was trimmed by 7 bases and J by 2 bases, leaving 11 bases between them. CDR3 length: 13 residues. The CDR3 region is CASTGPLQETQYF. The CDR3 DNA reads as TGTGCCAGCACCGGACCGCTACAAGAGACCCAGTACTTC.

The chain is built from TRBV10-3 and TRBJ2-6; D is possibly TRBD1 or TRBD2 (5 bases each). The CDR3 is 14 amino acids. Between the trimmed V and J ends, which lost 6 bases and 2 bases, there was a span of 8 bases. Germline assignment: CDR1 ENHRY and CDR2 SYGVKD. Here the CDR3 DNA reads TGTGCCATCAGCGGGACGACTGGGGCCAACGTCCTGACTTTC. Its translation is CAISGTTGANVLTF.

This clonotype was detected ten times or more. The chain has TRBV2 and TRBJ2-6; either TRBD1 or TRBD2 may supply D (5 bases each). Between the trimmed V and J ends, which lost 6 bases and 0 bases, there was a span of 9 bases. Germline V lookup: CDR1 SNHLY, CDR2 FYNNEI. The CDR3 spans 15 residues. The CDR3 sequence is CASRGPLSGANVLTF. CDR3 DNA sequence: TGTGCCAGCAGGGGACCTCTCTCTGGGGCCAACGTCCTGACTTTC.

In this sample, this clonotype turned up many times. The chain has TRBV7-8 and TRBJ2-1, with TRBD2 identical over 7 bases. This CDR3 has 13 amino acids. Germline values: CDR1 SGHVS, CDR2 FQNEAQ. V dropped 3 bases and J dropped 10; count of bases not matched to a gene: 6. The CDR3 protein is CASSFGEGLEQFF. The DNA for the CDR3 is TGTGCCAGCAGCTTCGGGGAGGGACTCGAGCAGTTCTTC.

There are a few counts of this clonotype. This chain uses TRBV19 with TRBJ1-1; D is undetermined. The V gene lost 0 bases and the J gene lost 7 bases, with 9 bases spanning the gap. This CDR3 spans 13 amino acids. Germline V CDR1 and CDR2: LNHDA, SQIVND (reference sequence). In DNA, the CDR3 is TGTGCCAGTAGTATAGATCGGGGAGTTGAAGCTTTCTTT. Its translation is CASSIDRGVEAFF.

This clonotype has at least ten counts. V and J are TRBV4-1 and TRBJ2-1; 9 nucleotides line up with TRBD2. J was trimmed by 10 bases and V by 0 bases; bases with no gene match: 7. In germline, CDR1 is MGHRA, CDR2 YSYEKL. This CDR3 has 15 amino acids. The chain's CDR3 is CASSQEIAGVGEQFF. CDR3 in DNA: TGCGCCAGCAGCCAAGAAATAGCGGGAGTAGGGGAGCAGTTCTTC.